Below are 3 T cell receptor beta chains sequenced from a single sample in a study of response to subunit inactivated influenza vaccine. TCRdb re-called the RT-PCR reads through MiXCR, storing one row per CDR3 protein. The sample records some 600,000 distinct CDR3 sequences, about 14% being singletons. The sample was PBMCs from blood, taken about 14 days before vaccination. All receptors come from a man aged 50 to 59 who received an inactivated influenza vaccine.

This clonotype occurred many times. CDR3: CASSQDRAQGPDTQYF. The CDR3 bases are TGCGCCAGCAGCCAAGATCGAGCCCAAGGGCCAGATACGCAGTATTTT. The chain links TRBV4-3 to TRBJ2-3; D remains ambiguous. Germline V lookup: CDR1 LGHNA, CDR2 YSLEER. CDR3 length equals 16 residues. V lost 0 bases and J 4 bases, leaving 14 bases between the germline ends.

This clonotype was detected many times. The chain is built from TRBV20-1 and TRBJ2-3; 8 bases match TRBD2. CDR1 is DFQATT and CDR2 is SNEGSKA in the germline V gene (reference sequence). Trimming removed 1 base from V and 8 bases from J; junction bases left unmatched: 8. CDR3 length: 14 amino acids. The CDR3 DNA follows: TGCAGTGCTAGAGGGCGGGGGGCCCGAGGTACGCAGTATTTT. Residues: CSARGRGARGTQYF.

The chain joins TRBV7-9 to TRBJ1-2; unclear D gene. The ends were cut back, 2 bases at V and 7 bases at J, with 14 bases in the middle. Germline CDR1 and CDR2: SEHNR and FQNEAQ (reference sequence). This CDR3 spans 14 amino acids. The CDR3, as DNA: TGTGCCAGCAGCTTAAGGGAAGGGTTTCGTGGCTACACCTTC. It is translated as CASSLREGFRGYTF.